The clone carrying this T cell receptor (beta chain) has only a few counts. The CDR3 spans 13 residues. Deletions cut 4 bases from V and 3 bases from J, with 9 bases between. Germline V lookup: CDR1 SGHDT, CDR2 YYEEEE. This record comes from a study of tumor and adjacent non-tumor tissue in lung cancer. The template was RNA from unsorted bulk tissue. TCRbeta libraries were built with three rounds of nested PCR, modified from ARM-PCR. TCRdb fed the multiplex PCR reads into MiXCR, producing one record per CDR3 protein. The table lists approximately 120,000 distinct CDR3 sequences, roughly 80% of them singletons.

This chain connects TRBV5-6 to TRBJ2-3, with a weak D call TRBD1 (5 bases). Sequenced: lung tumor tissue. This clonotype originated in a woman aged 60-75 years with non-small cell lung cancer. CDR3 loop: CASSIRQTDTQYF. In DNA, the CDR3 is TGTGCCAGCAGCATCCGACAGACAGATACGCAGTATTTT.